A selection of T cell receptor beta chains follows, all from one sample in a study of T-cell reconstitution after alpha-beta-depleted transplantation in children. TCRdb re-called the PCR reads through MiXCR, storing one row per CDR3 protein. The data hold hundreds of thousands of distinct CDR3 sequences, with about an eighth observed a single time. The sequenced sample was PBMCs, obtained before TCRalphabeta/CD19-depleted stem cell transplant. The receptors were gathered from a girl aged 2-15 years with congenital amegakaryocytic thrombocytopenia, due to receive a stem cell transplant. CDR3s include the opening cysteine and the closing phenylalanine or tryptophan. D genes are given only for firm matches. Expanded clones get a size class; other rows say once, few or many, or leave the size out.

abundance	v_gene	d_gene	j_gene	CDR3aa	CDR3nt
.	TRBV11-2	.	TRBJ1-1	CASSLVPVLNTEAFF	TGTGCCAGCAGCTTAGTGCCAGTATTGAACACTGAAGCTTTCTTT
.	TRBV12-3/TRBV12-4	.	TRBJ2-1	CASSERDPSNNEQFF	TGTGCCAGCAGTGAGAGGGATCCTTCAAACAATGAGCAGTTCTTC
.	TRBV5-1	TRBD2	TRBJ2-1	CASSSGWNQLANEQFF	TGCGCCAGCAGCTCCGGGTGGAACCAACTAGCGAACGAGCAGTTCTTC
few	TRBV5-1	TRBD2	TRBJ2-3	CASSPLTGGRATDTQYF	TGCGCCAGCAGCCCCCTAACAGGCGGGAGGGCCACAGATACGCAGTATTTT
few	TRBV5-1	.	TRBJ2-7	CASQAEGVYEQYF	TGCGCCAGCCAGGCGGAGGGAGTCTACGAGCAGTACTTC
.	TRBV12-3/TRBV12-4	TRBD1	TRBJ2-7	CASSSLGQGTYEQYF	TGTGCCAGCAGTTCCCTGGGACAGGGGACCTACGAGCAGTACTTC
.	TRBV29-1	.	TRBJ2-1	CSVWVARYNEQFF	TGCAGCGTTTGGGTAGCTCGCTACAATGAGCAGTTCTTC
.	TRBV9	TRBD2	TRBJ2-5	CASSGGTRRDWIQETQYF	TGTGCCAGCAGCGGCGGGACTAGGCGGGATTGGATACAAGAGACCCAGTACTTC
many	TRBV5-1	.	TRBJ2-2	CASRYSNTGELFF	TGCGCCAGCAGGTATTCGAACACCGGGGAGCTGTTTTTT
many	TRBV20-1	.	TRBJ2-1	CRAKGSSSYNEQFF	TGCAGAGCCAAAGGGTCGAGCTCCTACAATGAGCAGTTCTTC
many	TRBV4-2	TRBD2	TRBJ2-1	CASSQDGSGNDEQFF	TGTGCCAGCAGCCAAGATGGGAGCGGGAACGATGAGCAGTTCTTC
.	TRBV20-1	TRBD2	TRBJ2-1	CSAYPGLAPSYNEQFF	TGCAGTGCGTACCCGGGACTAGCGCCCTCCTACAATGAGCAGTTCTTC
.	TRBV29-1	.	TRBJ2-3	CSVVSQEGPADTQYF	TGCAGCGTTGTATCCCAAGAGGGGCCAGCAGATACGCAGTATTTT
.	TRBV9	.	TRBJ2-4	CASSTSGNIQYF	TGTGCCAGCAGCACCTCGGGTAACATTCAGTACTTC
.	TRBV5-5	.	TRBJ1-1	CASSLAQGRNEAFF	TGTGCCAGCAGCTTGGCGCAGGGGAGGAATGAAGCTTTCTTT
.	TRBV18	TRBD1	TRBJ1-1	CASSPLAGTGNTEAFF	TGTGCCAGCTCACCATTGGCCGGGACAGGGAACACTGAAGCTTTCTTT
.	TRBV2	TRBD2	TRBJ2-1	CASRMGLREGEQFF	TGTGCCAGCAGGATGGGACTCCGGGAGGGGGAGCAGTTCTTC
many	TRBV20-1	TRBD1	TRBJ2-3	CSASGQGAGTGSGDTQYF	TGCAGTGCTTCTGGACAGGGGGCTGGGACTGGTTCGGGAGATACGCAGTATTTT
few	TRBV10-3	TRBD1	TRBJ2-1	CAIRTTGKSYNEQFF	TGTGCCATCAGGACGACAGGGAAGTCCTACAATGAGCAGTTCTTC
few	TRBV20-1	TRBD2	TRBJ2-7	CSARLAGSFYEQYF	TGCAGTGCTAGACTAGCGGGAAGTTTCTACGAGCAGTACTTC
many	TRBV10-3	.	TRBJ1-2	CAIRSLSWGDYGYTF	TGTGCCATCAGATCCCTAAGTTGGGGGGACTATGGCTACACCTTC
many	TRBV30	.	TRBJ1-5	CAWRTGQPQHF	TGTGCCTGGAGGACAGGTCAGCCCCAGCATTTT
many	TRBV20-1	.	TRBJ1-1	CSASSLPMNTEAFF	TGCAGTGCTAGCTCTCTGCCCATGAACACTGAAGCTTTCTTT
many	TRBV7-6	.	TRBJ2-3	CASSLMAGKTDTQYF	TGTGCCAGCAGCTTAATGGCGGGAAAAACAGATACGCAGTATTTT
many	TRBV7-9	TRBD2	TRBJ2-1	CASSLFSGTNNEQFF	TGTGCCAGCAGCTTATTTAGCGGGACAAACAATGAGCAGTTCTTC
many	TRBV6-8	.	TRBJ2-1	CASTSRDSTHNEQFF	TGTGCCAGCACTTCGAGGGACTCTACTCACAATGAGCAGTTCTTC